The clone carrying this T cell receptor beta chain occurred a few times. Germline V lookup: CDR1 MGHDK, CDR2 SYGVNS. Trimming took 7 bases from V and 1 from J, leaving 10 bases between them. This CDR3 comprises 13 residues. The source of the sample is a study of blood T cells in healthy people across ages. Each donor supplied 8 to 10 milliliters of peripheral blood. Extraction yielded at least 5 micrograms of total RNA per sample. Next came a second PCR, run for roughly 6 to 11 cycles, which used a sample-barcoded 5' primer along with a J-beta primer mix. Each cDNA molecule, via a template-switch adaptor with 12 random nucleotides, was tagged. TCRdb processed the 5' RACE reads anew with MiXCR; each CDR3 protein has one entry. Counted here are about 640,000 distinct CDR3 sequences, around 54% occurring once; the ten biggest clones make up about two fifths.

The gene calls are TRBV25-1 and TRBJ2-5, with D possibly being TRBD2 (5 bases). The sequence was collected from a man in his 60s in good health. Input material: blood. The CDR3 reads CASTTGIQETQYF. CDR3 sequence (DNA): TGTGCCAGCACCACGGGAATCCAAGAGACCCAGTACTTC. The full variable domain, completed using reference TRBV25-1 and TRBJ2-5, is EADIYQTPRYLVIGTGKKITLECSQTMGHDKMYWYQQDPGMELHLIHYSYGVNSTEKGDLSSESTVSRIRTEHFPLTLESARPSHTSQYLCASTTGIQETQYFGPGTRLLVL.